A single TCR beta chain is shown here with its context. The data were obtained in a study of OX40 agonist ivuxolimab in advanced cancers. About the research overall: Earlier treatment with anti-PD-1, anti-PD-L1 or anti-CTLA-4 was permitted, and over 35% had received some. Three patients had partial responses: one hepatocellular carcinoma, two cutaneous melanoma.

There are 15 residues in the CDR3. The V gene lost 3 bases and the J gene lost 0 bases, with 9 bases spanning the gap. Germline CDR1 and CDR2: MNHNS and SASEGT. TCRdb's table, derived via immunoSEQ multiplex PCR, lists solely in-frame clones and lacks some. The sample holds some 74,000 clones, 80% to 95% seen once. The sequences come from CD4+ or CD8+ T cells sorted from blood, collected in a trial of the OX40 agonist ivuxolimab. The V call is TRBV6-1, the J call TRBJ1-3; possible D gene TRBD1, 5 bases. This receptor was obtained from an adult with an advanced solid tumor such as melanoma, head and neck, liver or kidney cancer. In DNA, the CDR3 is TGTGCCAGCAGTGACCCGGGACGCTCTGGAAACACCATATATTTT. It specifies CASSDPGRSGNTIYF.